This entry lists 30 T cell receptor beta chains sequenced from one sample in a study of T cell responses to AZD1222 COVID-19 vaccine. Libraries were prepared by immunoSEQ multiplex PCR; TCRdb keeps only in-frame clonotypes and omits some of them. The data contain 95,000 to 150,000 clones, approximately 90% of them singletons. This specimen consisted of peripheral blood, obtained on day 0 of AZD1222 vaccination. The receptors were sampled from an adult in good health.

The rearrangement uses TRBV19 and TRBJ1-5; D is unresolved. V lost 4 bases, J lost 5 bases, and 9 bases lay in between. There are 13 residues in the CDR3. In germline, CDR1 is LNHDA, CDR2 SQIVND (reference sequence). The CDR3 sequence: CASSKASYQPQHF. DNA of the CDR3: TGTGCCAGTAGTAAGGCATCCTATCAGCCCCAGCATTTT.

The CDR3 region is CASSLGGINQPQHF. The CDR3, as DNA: TGTGCCAGCAGCTTGGGGGGGATCAATCAGCCCCAGCATTTT. The genes are TRBV5-5 and TRBJ1-5; perhaps TRBD1 as D (5 bases). The germline V gene has CDR1 SGHKS and CDR2 YYEKEE (reference sequence). The V and J ends lost 0 bases and 3 bases respectively, with 7 bases between them. This CDR3 has 14 amino acids.

The CDR3 loop is CASSPPSYTEAFF. The DNA for the CDR3 is TGTGCCAGCAGCCCCCCCTCCTACACTGAAGCTTTCTTT. The chain couples TRBV13 to TRBJ1-1; D is ambiguous. Germline V gene lookup returns CDR1 PRHDT and CDR2 FYEKMQ (reference sequence). CDR3 size: 13 residues. V shed 5 bases and J shed 3 bases, with 10 bases lying between them.

CDR3 amino acids: CSVELRRTDTQYF. DNA of the CDR3: TGCAGCGTTGAGCTCCGGAGGACAGATACGCAGTATTTT. The chain has TRBV29-1 and TRBJ2-3; TRBD2 is a possible D gene (5 bases). V lost 3 bases to trimming and J lost 3 bases, with 10 bases between them. This CDR3 has 13 amino acids. Germline lookup yields CDR1 SQVTM and CDR2 ANQGSEA.

The V and J genes are TRBV27 and TRBJ2-7, with no clear D. Germline assignment: CDR1 MNHEY and CDR2 SMNVEV (reference sequence). Trimming removed 4 bases from V and 0 bases from J, with 4 bases in between. This CDR3 is built from 12 residues. The CDR3 bases are TGTGCCAGCAGTTCAAGCTCCTACGAGCAGTACTTC. Protein: CASSSSSYEQYF.

V usage is TRBV28 and J usage is TRBJ2-1, with 10 bases matching TRBD2. Losses at the gene ends were 4 bases for V and 7 bases for J; bases not matched to a gene: 16. This CDR3 has 18 amino acids. Germline CDR1 MDHEN, CDR2 SYDVKM. Here the CDR3 DNA reads TGTGCCAGCAGTTCCCCACCCTCCCTAGCGGGAGAAAAAAATGAGCAGTTCTTC. It encodes CASSSPPSLAGEKNEQFF.

The genes are TRBV15 and TRBJ2-1, with 7 bases aligning to TRBD2. CDR3 length: 15 amino acids. The J segment lost 6 bases and the V segment lost 6 bases, leaving 11 bases of the junction unmatched. Looked up from germline, CDR1 is LNHNV and CDR2 is YYDKDF (reference sequence). CDR3 DNA: TGTGCCACCAGTTGGGGCGGGAGCCTCTCCAATGAGCAGTTCTTC. Protein product: CATSWGGSLSNEQFF.

The gene calls are TRBV7-2 and TRBJ2-7; a possible D gene is TRBD2 (7 bases). V was shortened by 7 bases and J by 0 bases, with 19 bases between the two germline ends. Germline CDR1 is SGHTA and CDR2 is FQGNSA. This CDR3 has 16 amino acids. CDR3 loop: CASTYRGASSSYEQYF. The CDR3, as DNA: TGTGCCAGCACCTACCGGGGGGCTAGCAGCTCCTACGAGCAGTACTTC. The complete variable domain, with remaining parts taken from reference TRBV7-2 and TRBJ2-7, reads GAGVSQSPSNKVTEKGKDVELRCDPISGHTALYWYRQSLGQGLEFLIYFQGNSAPDKSGLPSDRFSAERTGGSVSTLTIQRTQQEDSAVYLCASTYRGASSSYEQYFGPGTRLTVT.

CDR3 sequence (DNA): TGTGCCAGCACCTTGGGGGGGGGCTACACCTTC. Translating gives CASTLGGGYTF. The rearrangement joins TRBV12-3 or TRBV12-4 to TRBJ1-2; possibly TRBD1 for D (5 bases). V was trimmed by 7 bases and J by 8 bases, leaving 11 bases between them. The CDR3 spans 11 residues.

The CDR3 coding sequence is TGTGCCACCGGAGGGACGGATGAAGAGACCCAGTACTTC. Translating it yields CATGGTDEETQYF. The gene calls are TRBV15 and TRBJ2-5, with D possibly TRBD2 on 6 matching bases. The CDR3 has 13 residues. The V end lost 8 bases, the J end lost 3 bases, and 13 bases lay between the germline ends. Germline V gene sequence: CDR1 LNHNV, CDR2 YYDKDF (reference sequence).

This clone was detected only once. This chain joins TRBV4-2 and TRBJ2-2; the D gene is possibly TRBD2 (5 bases). Germline lookup yields CDR1 LGHNA and CDR2 YNFKEQ. V shed 8 bases and J shed 6 bases, with 19 bases lying between them. The CDR3 extends over 15 amino acids. The CDR3 DNA reads as TGTGCCAGCCAAGCCACCGGACTCGGGGCCGGGGAGCTGTTTTTT. Its translation: CASQATGLGAGELFF.

The chain has TRBV7-3 and TRBJ2-2; 7 positions match TRBD2. Germline V gene data show CDR1 as SGHTA and CDR2 as FQGTGA. CDR3 length: 16 residues. The V gene end was trimmed by 5 bases and the J gene end by 1 base; junction bases not matched to a gene: 7. For the CDR3, the DNA is TGTGCCAGCAGCCTAAGTCCGGGAGGGAACACCGGGGAGCTGTTTTTT. This codes for CASSLSPGGNTGELFF.

The V and J genes are TRBV2 and TRBJ2-5; the match to TRBD2 covers 8 bases. With 8 bases clipped from V and 2 bases from J, the junction kept 7 bases outside the gene matches. The CDR3 spans 14 residues. Germline V CDR1 and CDR2: SNHLY, FYNNEI. CDR3: CASLRGGPQETQYF. In DNA, the CDR3 is TGTGCCAGCTTGCGCGGGGGGCCTCAAGAGACCCAGTACTTC. Using reference TRBV2 and TRBJ2-5 for the parts outside the CDR3, the full variable domain is EPEVTQTPSHQVTQMGQEVILRCVPISNHLYFYWYRQILGQKVEFLVSFYNNEISEKSEIFDDQFSVERPDGSNFTLKIRSTKLEDSAMYFCASLRGGPQETQYFGPGTRLLVL.

The chain is built from TRBV2 and TRBJ1-6; perhaps TRBD1 as D (5 bases). Trimming took 10 bases from V and 0 from J, leaving 19 bases between them. Germline assignment: CDR1 SNHLY and CDR2 FYNNEI. This CDR3 contains 17 residues. CDR3 sequence (DNA): TGTGCCAACTCCAGGGCGGCGGGGAGCTCCTATAATTCACCCCTCCACTTT. It specifies CANSRAAGSSYNSPLHF.

This chain connects TRBV7-6 to TRBJ2-3; 8 bases are a match to TRBD2. The CDR3 has 16 amino acids. After removal of 3 bases from V and 0 bases from J, the junction contained 5 bases not matched to a gene. From germline, CDR1 is SGHVS and CDR2 FNYEAQ. As DNA, the CDR3 is TGTGCCAGCAGCTTGGGTAGCGGGGCTAGCACAGATACGCAGTATTTT. As protein: CASSLGSGASTDTQYF.

The V and J genes are TRBV5-4 and TRBJ2-1; tentatively, D is TRBD2 (5 bases). CDR1 is SGHNT and CDR2 is YYREEE in the germline V gene (reference sequence). The V end lost 4 bases, the J end lost 1 base, and 6 bases lay between the germline ends. The CDR3 loop spans 13 amino acids. Here the CDR3 reads CASSRRSYNEQFF. The CDR3 DNA follows: TGTGCCAGCAGCCGGAGGTCCTACAATGAGCAGTTCTTC.

The J gene is TRBJ2-5, the V gene TRBV9; D gene unclear. The CDR3 contains 13 residues. CDR1 is SGDLS, CDR2 YYNGEE, per germline. The V gene lost 0 bases and the J gene lost 5 bases, with 8 bases spanning the gap. The CDR3 DNA reads TGTGCCAGCAGCGTAGGGGGTACGGAGACCCAGTACTTC. It yields the protein CASSVGGTETQYF. Together with reference TRBV9 and TRBJ2-5, the CDR3 gives the full variable domain: DSGVTQTPKHLITATGQRVTLRCSPRSGDLSVYWYQQSLDQGLQFLIQYYNGEERAKGNILERFSAQQFPDLHSELNLSSLELGDSALYFCASSVGGTETQYFGPGTRLLVL.

The chain carries TRBV28 and TRBJ1-2; the D is unclear. CDR1 and CDR2 (germline): MDHEN, SYDVKM. The CDR3 totals 12 residues. The V end lost 5 bases, the J end lost 8 bases, and 12 bases lay between the germline ends. The CDR3 reads CASSARWGGYTF. The CDR3 nucleotides read TGTGCCAGCAGTGCGAGGTGGGGAGGCTACACCTTC.

The chain recombines TRBV16 with TRBJ1-6; D unresolved. This CDR3 spans 17 amino acids. The V gene's germline CDR1 is KGHSY and CDR2 FQNENV. Between the trimmed V and J ends, which lost 0 bases and 3 bases, there was a span of 12 bases. The DNA of the CDR3 is TGTGCCAGCAGCCAATCGATGGATGATTTCTATAATTCACCCCTCCACTTT. Its protein is CASSQSMDDFYNSPLHF.

The J gene is TRBJ2-2, the V gene TRBV7-9; tentatively, D is TRBD1 (5 bases). The V and J ends lost 8 bases and 5 bases respectively, with 12 bases between them. Looked up from germline, CDR1 is SEHNR and CDR2 is FQNEAQ (reference sequence). This CDR3 is built from 13 residues. CDR3 sequence: CASGWGFTGELFF. The CDR3, as DNA: TGTGCCAGCGGATGGGGCTTTACCGGGGAGCTGTTTTTT.

The gene calls are TRBV6-2 or TRBV6-3 and TRBJ1-2, with D possibly TRBD1 on 5 matching bases. Trimming took 2 bases from V and 3 from J, leaving 10 bases between them. CDR1 is MNHEY, CDR2 SVGEGT, per germline. The CDR3 length is 14 residues. The CDR3 DNA is TGTGCCAGCAGTTACACCGGGGCGGACTATGGCTACACCTTC. Translating gives CASSYTGADYGYTF.

V gene TRBV19 combines with J gene TRBJ1-2, with unresolved D. CDR1 and CDR2 (germline): LNHDA, SQIVND (reference sequence). This CDR3 has 12 residues. V dropped 1 base and J dropped 7 bases, with 7 bases sitting between them. The CDR3 sequence: CASSIVRGGYTF. CDR3 bases: TGTGCCAGTAGTATAGTTCGCGGTGGCTACACCTTC. The full variable domain, rest sourced from reference TRBV19 and TRBJ1-2, is DGGITQSPKYLFRKEGQNVTLSCEQNLNHDAMYWYRQDPGQGLRLIYYSQIVNDFQKGDIAEGYSVSREKKESFPLTVTSAQKNPTAFYLCASSIVRGGYTFGSGTRLTVV.

V and J are TRBV11-2 and TRBJ1-5, with D unclear. The CDR3 spans 14 residues. Between the trimmed V and J ends, which lost 3 bases and 9 bases, there was a span of 15 bases. The germline V gene encodes CDR1 SGHAT and CDR2 FQNNGV. CDR3 sequence: CASSLTPLLGPQHF. CDR3 nucleotides: TGTGCCAGCAGCTTGACACCTCTCTTAGGGCCCCAGCATTTT.

The rearrangement joins TRBV30 to TRBJ2-7; perhaps D is TRBD1 or TRBD2 (6 bases each). The germline CDR1 and CDR2 sequences are GTSNPN and SVGIG (reference sequence). This CDR3 is 14 amino acids long. V lost 4 bases to trimming and J lost 0 bases, with 13 bases between them. CDR3 amino acids: CAWTRGGGSYEQYF. CDR3 bases: TGTGCCTGGACTCGTGGAGGGGGCTCCTACGAGCAGTACTTC.

The genes are TRBV4-2 and TRBJ1-2; 8 bases agree with TRBD1. Germline V gene lookup returns CDR1 LGHNA and CDR2 YNFKEQ. The V and J ends lost 2 bases and 4 bases, in that order; junction bases with no gene match: 6. CDR3 size: 15 residues. CDR3 nucleotide sequence: TGTGCCAGCAGCCAATCTGTACAGGGGGGCTATGGCTACACCTTC. Amino acid sequence: CASSQSVQGGYGYTF.

This chain joins TRBV28 and TRBJ2-6; D is ambiguous. The CDR3 covers 15 residues. The germline V gene encodes CDR1 MDHEN and CDR2 SYDVKM. V lost 4 bases, J lost 2 bases, and 9 bases lay in between. The CDR3 here is CASSSQGPGANVLTF. CDR3 bases: TGTGCCAGCAGTTCACAAGGTCCTGGGGCCAACGTCCTGACTTTC.

The CDR3 nucleotides are TGTGCCAGCAGTTATACAGGGCTCAACACTGAAGCTTTCTTT. It encodes CASSYTGLNTEAFF. This chain joins TRBV28 and TRBJ1-1; weak D call: TRBD1 (6 bases). This CDR3 comprises 14 residues. The V end lost 4 bases, the J end lost 2 bases, and 11 bases lay between the germline ends. Germline V gene sequence: CDR1 MDHEN, CDR2 SYDVKM.

This chain connects TRBV5-4 to TRBJ1-2; 7 bases are shared with TRBD1. CDR1 is SGHNT and CDR2 is YYREEE in the germline V gene (reference sequence). Trimming took 2 bases from V and 4 from J; bases not matched to a gene: 23. The CDR3 loop spans 20 amino acids. CDR3 sequence reads: CASSFGAARRGRAQSYGYTF. In nucleotides, the CDR3 is TGTGCCAGCAGCTTTGGGGCGGCGAGGAGGGGGCGTGCTCAGAGCTATGGCTACACCTTC.

The chain is built from TRBV6-5 and TRBJ2-7; 10 bases are shared with TRBD1. V was clipped by 8 bases and J by 3 bases; unmatched bases: 10. CDR3 length equals 15 residues. CDR1 and CDR2 (germline): MNHEY, SVGAGI. The CDR3 loop reads CASRTGGQSFYEQYF. In DNA form, the CDR3 reads TGTGCCAGCCGGACAGGGGGACAATCATTCTACGAGCAGTACTTC.

This chain uses TRBV7-2 with TRBJ1-6; D unclear. Trimming took 1 base from V and 8 from J, leaving 6 bases between them. There are 13 residues in the CDR3. Per the germline V gene, CDR1 is SGHTA and CDR2 is FQGNSA. The CDR3 region is CASSLEEDSPLHF. CDR3 sequence (DNA): TGTGCCAGCAGCTTAGAGGAGGATTCACCCCTCCACTTT.